This T cell receptor (beta chain) was documented in a study of cytomegalovirus exposure and HLA in healthy donors. Turning to the study itself: Among the roughly 400 genotyped donors, less than 85% were placed in the Caucasian-associated ancestry cluster. Study-wide results and limits: It was only CMV serostatus that was available as immune exposure information. Several of the most significant clusters appeared, in a later analysis, to be linked to common viral pathogens.

Healthy people donating bone marrow made up the donors. Points on this clone: Its specificity is not known.

Both 60 Vbeta primers and 13 Jbeta primers went into the PCR. Data came from immunoSEQ multiplex PCR; TCRdb stores just in-frame clones and leaves some out. The top ten hold about 4.4% of the sample, which has some 150,000 clones, over 75% seen once. Germline loops: CDR1 MNHEY, CDR2 SMNVEV (reference sequence). This CDR3 has 14 amino acids. The rearrangement uses TRBV27 and TRBJ2-5; 8 bases fit TRBD1. The end of the DNA fits TRBJ2-7 better, so the J call may be wrong. The sequence came from a man aged 35-49 years in good health and CMV-seronegative. The specimen was PBMCs. CDR3 in amino acids: CASSAWTGNYEQYF. The CDR3 bases are TGTGCCAGCAGTGCGTGGACAGGGAACTACGAGCAGTACTTC.